This entry lists 32 T cell receptor beta chains sequenced from one sample in a study of blood T cell repertoires in COVID-19. TCRdb keeps only in-frame clones here, not all; method: immunoSEQ multiplex PCR. Of 130,000 to 150,000 clones in the sample, 70% to 90% are singletons; the top ten hold 5%. The sequenced sample consisted of peripheral blood. The receptors come from a woman aged 45 to 65 with acute or convalescent COVID-19.

The V call is TRBV4-1, the J call TRBJ1-3; 9 positions match TRBD1. This CDR3 has 15 amino acids. V shed 4 bases and J 8 bases; nucleotides not matched to a gene: 9. Germline CDR1 and CDR2: MGHRA and YSYEKL. The CDR3 region is CASSLQQGAQDTIYF. CDR3 bases: TGCGCCAGCAGCCTACAACAGGGGGCTCAGGACACCATATATTTT.

The chain has TRBV19 and TRBJ2-3; weak D call: TRBD2 (6 bases). Germline V gives CDR1 LNHDA, CDR2 SQIVND (reference sequence). CDR3 length: 15 amino acids. V lost 7 bases to trimming and J lost 2 bases, with 16 bases between them. CDR3 DNA: TGTGCCAGTAAATTGAATGGGGGGATCACAGATACGCAGTATTTT. Translation gives CASKLNGGITDTQYF.

This chain links TRBV7-2 with TRBJ2-1; 9 nucleotides match TRBD2. Germline lookup yields CDR1 SGHTA and CDR2 FQGNSA. The CDR3 is 17 residues long. J lost 8 bases, V lost 3 bases, and 14 bases had no gene match. The chain's CDR3 is CASSFPAPLSGGDEQFF. As DNA, the CDR3 is TGTGCCAGCAGCTTCCCCGCTCCTCTTAGCGGGGGCGATGAGCAGTTCTTC.

The CDR3 reads CASSTQITGFAGANVLTF. CDR3 sequence (DNA): TGTGCCAGCAGCACCCAGATAACAGGGTTCGCTGGGGCCAACGTCCTGACTTTC. This chain links TRBV9 with TRBJ2-6; possible D gene TRBD1, 6 bases. Germline CDR1 is SGDLS and CDR2 is YYNGEE. Trimming took off 4 bases at V and 2 bases at J, with 19 bases between the two ends. The CDR3 sequence is 18 residues long.

The chain joins TRBV7-3 to TRBJ2-2, with TRBD1 as a possible D gene (7 bases). Per the germline V gene, CDR1 is SGHTA and CDR2 is FQGTGA. V dropped 5 bases and J dropped 3 bases, with 10 bases sitting between them. CDR3 length: 14 residues. CDR3: CASSRGTDTGELFF. CDR3 bases: TGTGCCAGCAGCCGGGGGACAGACACCGGGGAGCTGTTTTTT.

J is TRBJ2-3 and V is TRBV9; D remains unclear. V lost 0 bases and J lost 0, with 5 bases in between. The germline V gene encodes CDR1 SGDLS and CDR2 YYNGEE. The CDR3 sequence is 14 residues long. The CDR3 region is CASSVVASTDTQYF. CDR3 sequence (DNA): TGTGCCAGCAGCGTAGTAGCTAGCACAGATACGCAGTATTTT.

CDR3 DNA: TGCGCCAGCAGCTCCCGGGGACAGAACACCGGGGAGCTGTTTTTT. Protein product: CASSSRGQNTGELFF. This rearrangement joins TRBV5-1 to TRBJ2-2, with D tentatively TRBD1 (6 bases). Trimming stripped 3 bases from V and 1 base from J, with 10 bases between. This CDR3 spans 15 amino acids. Per germline, CDR1 SGHRS and CDR2 YFSETQ.

The chain carries TRBV19 and TRBJ1-1, with 8 bases aligning to TRBD1. V shed 9 bases, J shed 5 bases, and the junction held 8 bases outside the gene matches. The CDR3 has 13 residues. Per the germline V gene, CDR1 is LNHDA and CDR2 is SQIVND (reference sequence). The CDR3 region has the DNA TGTGCCAGCGGACAGGGACCAGAGACTGAAGCTTTCTTT. Its protein product is CASGQGPETEAFF.

The rearrangement uses TRBV9 and TRBJ1-3, with D perhaps matching TRBD1 (6 bases). CDR1 SGDLS and CDR2 YYNGEE come from the germline V gene. Trimming cost V 3 bases and J 2 bases, with 12 bases left between them. The CDR3 length is 15 residues. CDR3 sequence reads: CASSDQQGTGNTIYF. In nucleotides, the CDR3 is TGTGCCAGCAGCGATCAACAGGGAACTGGAAACACCATATATTTT.

The V gene is TRBV28, the J gene TRBJ2-2, with D possibly matching TRBD1 (7 bases). V shed 8 bases and J shed 10 bases, with 23 bases lying between them. Germline loops: CDR1 MDHEN, CDR2 SYDVKM. This CDR3 spans 15 amino acids. The CDR3 sequence is CASRQEGAYREELFF. The CDR3 DNA reads TGTGCCAGCCGGCAGGAGGGGGCGTATCGGGAGGAGCTGTTTTTT.

CDR3 nucleotide sequence: TGTGCCAGCAGCGCAGTAAGCAATCAGCCCCAGCATTTT. Translated: CASSAVSNQPQHF. The chain uses TRBV7-2 and TRBJ1-5; no definite D call. This CDR3 comprises 13 residues. Per germline, CDR1 SGHTA and CDR2 FQGNSA. Deletions cut 5 bases from V and 1 base from J, with 6 bases between.

CDR3 coding DNA: TGTGCCTGGTCGGCGGGAGACTATGGCTACACCTTC. Amino acid sequence: CAWSAGDYGYTF. The chain employs TRBV30 and TRBJ1-2; D ambiguous. This CDR3 is built from 12 residues. V was shortened by 5 bases and J by 3 bases, with 10 bases between the two germline ends. Germline V CDR1 and CDR2: GTSNPN, SVGIG (reference sequence). The full variable domain, with the rest looked up from reference TRBV30 and TRBJ1-2, is SQTIHQWPATLVQPVGSPLSLECTVEGTSNPNLYWYRQAAGRGLQLLFYSVGIGQISSEVPQNLSASRPQDRQFILSSKKLLLSDSGFYLCAWSAGDYGYTFGSGTRLTVV.

This chain uses TRBV6-5 with TRBJ1-4; D is ambiguous. V lost 1 base, J lost 4 bases, and 13 bases lay in between. Looked up from germline, CDR1 is MNHEY and CDR2 is SVGAGI. The CDR3 is 16 residues long. The CDR3 nucleotides are TGTGCCAGCAGTTACTTCCCATCGGAGGTTAATGAAAAACTGTTTTTT. It yields the protein CASSYFPSEVNEKLFF.

V gene TRBV19 combines with J gene TRBJ1-2; 8 bases align to TRBD1. Trimming took 5 bases from V and 2 from J; bases not matched to a gene: 16. Germline lookup yields CDR1 LNHDA and CDR2 SQIVND (reference sequence). There are 18 residues in the CDR3. The DNA for the CDR3 is TGTGCCAGTAGTCCCCGTATCAGGGGGCTCGCTTTGAACTATGGCTACACCTTC. Translation gives CASSPRIRGLALNYGYTF.

The chain recombines TRBV7-3 with TRBJ2-1, with 8 positions matching TRBD1. The V segment lost 3 bases and the J segment 10 bases; nucleotides outside the gene matches: 5. This CDR3 region has 13 residues. Per the germline V gene, CDR1 is SGHTA and CDR2 is FQGTGA. CDR3 sequence: CASSFARDREQFF. The CDR3 coding sequence is TGTGCCAGCAGCTTCGCAAGGGACAGGGAGCAGTTCTTC.

This chain connects TRBV7-8 to TRBJ1-5; 9 positions match TRBD1. The germline gives CDR1 SGHVS, CDR2 FQNEAQ. The CDR3 runs 14 residues. Germline trimming cut 6 bases from V and 4 bases from J; bases unmatched to any gene: 4. The CDR3 DNA sequence: TGTGCCAGCAGTCCCGGGACAGGGAATCAGCCCCAGCATTTT. The encoded protein is CASSPGTGNQPQHF.

The CDR3 here is CAISDGEDYGYTF. The DNA of the CDR3 is TGTGCCATCAGTGATGGTGAGGATTATGGCTACACCTTC. The rearrangement uses TRBV10-3 and TRBJ1-2, with D unresolved. Germline V CDR1 and CDR2: ENHRY, SYGVKD. This CDR3 is 13 amino acids long. V was clipped by 3 bases and J by 5 bases, with 10 bases between them.

This sequence joins TRBV19 and TRBJ2-5; 9 nucleotides align to TRBD1. Germline CDR1 reads LNHDA; CDR2 reads SQIVND (reference sequence). The J segment lost 6 bases and the V segment lost 4 bases, leaving 6 bases of the junction unmatched. This CDR3 has 14 amino acids. In DNA, the CDR3 is TGTGCCAGTAGTACCACAGGGGGCGCGAAGACCCAGTACTTC. Translating gives CASSTTGGAKTQYF.

The V and J genes are TRBV6-5 and TRBJ2-1; the D gene is possibly TRBD1 (6 bases). Germline V gives CDR1 MNHEY, CDR2 SVGAGI. This CDR3 has 14 amino acids. The ends were cut back, 7 bases at V and 3 bases at J, with 13 bases in the middle. CDR3 region: CASTGQHVYNEQFF. The CDR3 nucleotides read TGTGCCAGCACCGGACAGCACGTCTACAATGAGCAGTTCTTC.

This clone was recorded once. This sequence joins TRBV6-6 and TRBJ1-6, with a possible D match to TRBD1 (5 bases). Trimming pared 5 bases from V and 0 bases from J, leaving 17 bases between. CDR3 length equals 18 residues. Per germline, CDR1 MNHNY and CDR2 SVGAGI (reference sequence). The CDR3 DNA is TGTGCCAGCAGTCAAATGTCCGGGGGTAGCTCCTATAATTCACCCCTCCACTTT. It codes for CASSQMSGGSSYNSPLHF.

The CDR3 coding sequence is TGTGCCAGCAGCTTAGGGCCGGCGGGGAACACCGGGGAGCTGTTTTTT. It codes for CASSLGPAGNTGELFF. This chain connects TRBV7-2 to TRBJ2-2; maybe TRBD2 (5 bases). Per germline, CDR1 SGHTA and CDR2 FQGNSA. The CDR3 covers 16 residues. V was pared by 1 base and J by 1 base, with 10 bases between.

The chain couples TRBV5-6 to TRBJ2-2, with 10 bases that match TRBD1. Germline CDR1 SGHDT, CDR2 YYEEEE. Trimming at V came to 2 bases and at J to 4 bases, leaving 2 bases not matched to a gene. This CDR3 region has 15 residues. The CDR3 nucleotides are TGTGCCAGCAGCTTATGGACAGGGGGCACCGGGGAGCTGTTTTTT. Amino acids: CASSLWTGGTGELFF.

The chain couples TRBV6-6 to TRBJ2-3, with 9 bases that match TRBD1. Losses at the gene ends were 0 bases for V and 7 bases for J; bases not matched to a gene: 5. The CDR3 contains 15 residues. Germline V gene data show CDR1 as MNHNY and CDR2 as SVGAGI (reference sequence). CDR3 in amino acids: CASSYSGQGLHTQYF. The DNA for the CDR3 is TGTGCCAGCAGTTACTCGGGACAGGGATTGCATACGCAGTATTTT.

The gene calls are TRBV19 and TRBJ1-5, with 7 positions matching TRBD1. The V gene's germline CDR1 is LNHDA and CDR2 SQIVND (reference sequence). CDR3 length equals 17 residues. V trimming: 4 bases; J trimming: 5 bases; junction bases outside the gene matches: 14. For the CDR3, the DNA is TGTGCCAGTAGTACGCGACCGGGACAGAGAGAGGATCAGCCCCAGCATTTT. It translates to CASSTRPGQREDQPQHF.

This clone was seen a few times. This chain uses TRBV7-2 with TRBJ2-3, with TRBD1 matching 7 bases. CDR1 SGHTA and CDR2 FQGNSA come from the germline V gene. V dropped 1 base and J dropped 4; count of bases not matched to a gene: 2. CDR3 length: 14 residues. The chain's CDR3 is CASSLGQGADTQYF. Here the CDR3 DNA reads TGTGCCAGCAGCTTAGGACAGGGAGCAGATACGCAGTATTTT. The full variable domain, its missing parts supplied by reference TRBV7-2 and TRBJ2-3, is GAGVSQSPSNKVTEKGKDVELRCDPISGHTALYWYRQSLGQGLEFLIYFQGNSAPDKSGLPSDRFSAERTGGSVSTLTIQRTQQEDSAVYLCASSLGQGADTQYFGPGTRLTVL.

The V and J genes are TRBV28 and TRBJ2-1; the D gene is possibly TRBD1 (6 bases). Germline V gene sequence: CDR1 MDHEN, CDR2 SYDVKM. V gave up 3 bases and J gave up 10 bases, with 13 bases separating them. This CDR3 comprises 13 residues. The DNA for the CDR3 is TGTGCCAGCAGTTTCCCGTTGGGGGCCGAGCAGTTCTTC. Protein sequence: CASSFPLGAEQFF.

This clone was picked up a small number of times. The chain uses TRBV5-1 and TRBJ1-2; 11 nucleotides match TRBD1. The junction had 11 bases not matched to a gene; V was cut back by 4 bases and J by 6 bases. The CDR3 is made up of 16 amino acids. The germline CDR1 and CDR2 sequences are SGHRS and YFSETQ. The CDR3 sequence is CASSLSPGQGGHGYTF. In nucleotides, the CDR3 is TGCGCCAGCAGCCTAAGTCCGGGACAGGGGGGACATGGCTACACCTTC.

The CDR3, as DNA: TGTGCCAGCAGCTTAGGCGAAGGAGGGGGCGCGGACGAGCAGTACTTC. Translated: CASSLGEGGGADEQYF. The rearrangement joins TRBV7-4 to TRBJ2-7; D is perhaps TRBD1 (7 bases). The CDR3 is 16 residues long. Deletions cut 1 base from V and 5 bases from J, with 18 bases between. Germline-derived CDR1 and CDR2 are SGHVT and SQSDAQ.

The chain has TRBV5-1 and TRBJ2-1; 10 bases map to TRBD2. Germline trimming cut 4 bases from V and 8 bases from J; bases unmatched to any gene: 9. Germline assignment: CDR1 SGHRS and CDR2 YFSETQ. The length of the CDR3 is 15 residues. The CDR3 here is CASSIPSGGTDEQFF. CDR3 sequence (DNA): TGCGCCAGCAGCATTCCTAGCGGGGGTACTGATGAGCAGTTCTTC.

V gene TRBV7-9 combines with J gene TRBJ1-1; a weak D match, TRBD1 (5 bases). Trimming shortened V by 5 bases and J by 1 base, and 14 bases separated the two germline ends. Germline V gene data show CDR1 as SEHNR and CDR2 as FQNEAQ (reference sequence). The CDR3 length is 15 residues. The DNA of the CDR3 is TGTGCCAGCAGCAGGGGAGCGGCCTCGAACACTGAAGCTTTCTTT. This translates into CASSRGAASNTEAFF.

The CDR3 DNA reads as TGCGCCAGCAGCCAAGAATCACAGGATTATTATGGCTACACCTTC. Translation gives CASSQESQDYYGYTF. The rearrangement links TRBV4-3 to TRBJ1-2; the D gene is possibly TRBD1 (5 bases). The length of the CDR3 is 15 residues. CDR1 LGHNA and CDR2 YSLEER come from the germline V gene. The V end lost 0 bases, the J end lost 5 bases, and 13 bases lay between the germline ends.

The gene calls are TRBV6-1 and TRBJ2-1, with 9 bases fitting TRBD2. V was pared by 0 bases and J by 8 bases, with 8 bases of the junction left unmatched. The length of the CDR3 is 16 residues. Germline CDR1 is MNHNS and CDR2 is SASEGT. CDR3 protein: CASSEAPAGGLDEQFF. The CDR3 DNA follows: TGTGCCAGCAGTGAAGCGCCAGCGGGGGGCTTGGATGAGCAGTTCTTC.